This TCR beta chain was recovered during a study of blood T cells in healthy people across ages. Broader study findings: Naive T cell percentage showed a strong correlation with the diversity of TCR beta.

The V gene lost 7 bases and the J gene lost 8 bases, with 14 bases spanning the gap. The CDR3 totals 12 residues. Germline V gene sequence: CDR1 MDHEN, CDR2 SYDVKM. There are many counts of this clonotype. Its antigen is not known. PBMCs numbering at least 6 million were isolated per sample. Together with a sample-barcoded 5' primer, a J-beta primer mix was included in a second PCR lasting about 6 to 12 cycles. All cDNA molecules were each tagged by a template-switch adaptor with 12 random nucleotides. One entry per CDR3 protein results from TCRdb running MiXCR on the 5' RACE reads. There are a few hundred thousand distinct CDR3 sequences in the sample; 27% occur only once, and over 25% lies in the top ten.

Sequenced sample: blood. This receptor was identified in a woman aged 65 to 85 in good health. The chain is built from TRBV28 and TRBJ1-2, with D hard to call. CDR3 nucleotides: TGTGCCAGCAAACGGTCCCAAACGGGCTACACCTTC. Amino acid sequence: CASKRSQTGYTF.